Listed here are 5 T cell receptor beta chains from one sample, sequenced in a study of T cell clonotyping in hematopoietic cell transplantation. Time point in this sample: recipient sample about 28 days before transplant, after cytoreduction. Measured with immunoSEQ multiplex PCR; TCRdb has only the in-frame clones, and not every one. This table has tens of thousands of clones, 95% appearing once. The sequencing used peripheral blood mononuclear cells, collected before stem cell transplant. Source of these receptors: a man aged 40-50 years with chronic myeloid leukemia. Some clones in this sample may be carry-over from other donors' samples.

The genes are TRBV4-1 and TRBJ2-1; possibly TRBD2 for D (5 bases). This CDR3 comprises 12 residues. Germline V gene data show CDR1 as MGHRA and CDR2 as YSYEKL. The V gene lost 8 bases and the J gene lost 7 bases, with 12 bases spanning the gap. The CDR3 loop is CASGRGMNEQFF. DNA of the CDR3: TGCGCCAGCGGACGGGGAATGAATGAGCAGTTCTTC.

This clone was recorded only once. V is TRBV10-2 and J is TRBJ1-1, with D unclear. Deletions cut 9 bases from V and 11 bases from J, with 13 bases between. Germline V lookup: CDR1 WSHSY, CDR2 SAAADI. The CDR3 length is 10 residues. CDR3 sequence reads: CARSSGWAFF. CDR3 coding DNA: TGCGCCAGATCATCTGGATGGGCTTTCTTT.

This chain uses TRBV11-3 with TRBJ2-1; TRBD2 agrees at 12 bases. The CDR3 runs to 17 residues. With V trimmed by 1 base and J by 6 bases, 7 bases remained unmatched. Germline CDR1 reads SGHNT; CDR2 reads YENEEA. CDR3 nucleotide sequence: TGTGCCAGCAGCTTAGGGCGGGTACTAGCGGGGGGCAATGAGCAGTTCTTC. Amino acids: CASSLGRVLAGGNEQFF. Based on the CDR3 plus reference TRBV11-3 and TRBJ2-1, the full variable domain is EAGVVQSPRYKIIEKKQPVAFWCNPISGHNTLYWYLQNLGQGPELLIRYENEEAVDDSQLPKDRFSAERLKGVDSTLKIQPAELGDSAVYLCASSLGRVLAGGNEQFFGPGTRLTVL.

The V and J genes are TRBV30 and TRBJ2-7; 10 positions match TRBD1. The germline CDR1 and CDR2 sequences are GTSNPN and SVGIG (reference sequence). The CDR3 sequence is 13 residues long. V shed 4 bases and J 3 bases; nucleotides not matched to a gene: 3. The DNA of the CDR3 is TGTGCCTGGATGGGACAGGGGCTCTACGAGCAGTACTTC. It specifies CAWMGQGLYEQYF.

The V and J genes are TRBV18 and TRBJ1-3; D gene uncertain. The germline CDR1 and CDR2 sequences are KGHSH and LQKENI. The CDR3 is 13 amino acids. V lost 6 bases and J lost 7, with 13 bases in between. The CDR3 bases are TGTGCCAGCTCTCGGGAGGTTTGGAACACCATATATTTT. Its protein product is CASSREVWNTIYF.